This T cell receptor beta chain emerged from a study of early T cells in non-severe SARS-CoV-2 infection. Individual cDNA molecules received unique molecular identifiers during library preparation. In TCRdb, the 5' RACE reads were re-called with MiXCR into one record per CDR3 protein. This table holds fewer than 70,000 distinct CDR3 sequences, 3.5% to 6% found once. Looked up from germline, CDR1 is SQVTM and CDR2 is ANQGSEA. With 6 bases removed from V and 4 bases from J, the gap between germline ends came to 11 bases. This CDR3 spans 12 amino acids. In its sample, this clonotype was seen once. What it binds is unknown. The study's findings and limits: Comparison of clonotypes with VDJdb favored anti-spike CD8 responses while missing private and CD4 specificities.

V gene TRBV29-1 combines with J gene TRBJ2-3, with D hard to call. This TCR derives from an adult who was a healthcare worker with PCR-confirmed SARS-CoV-2 infection or an uninfected control (not recorded which). The donor label of this sample is uncertain. Sequenced material: whole blood, taken at baseline. The CDR3 region is CSVRLTSDTQYF. The CDR3 DNA reads as TGCAGCGTAAGACTGACTTCAGATACGCAGTATTTT.